This T cell receptor beta chain was observed in a study of blood T cell repertoires in COVID-19. Trimming removed 6 bases from V and 5 bases from J, with 10 bases in between. CDR3 length equals 13 residues. Germline assignment: CDR1 MNHEY and CDR2 SVGAGI. Across about two dozen US areas, participants ranged in age from 18 to 89 years. Clones were read by immunoSEQ multiplex PCR, and TCRdb kept only the in-frame ones, dropping some. Of 250,000 or so clones listed, 87% are singletons. The chain is built from TRBV6-5 and TRBJ1-4; no clear D gene. Sequencing was performed on PBMCs or T cells enriched from blood (not recorded which). The receptor's source is a man younger than 40 who had recovered from COVID-19. CDR3 in amino acids: CASSQRANEKLFF. Written as DNA, the CDR3 is TGTGCCAGCAGCCAACGAGCCAATGAAAAACTGTTTTTT.